The 16 T cell receptor beta chains presented below share a single source sample, sequenced in a study of T-cell reconstitution after alpha-beta-depleted transplantation in children. TCRbeta library preparation incorporated unique molecular identifiers. TCRdb called the PCR reads again in MiXCR, with one record for every CDR3 protein. This table has 750,000 to 950,000 distinct CDR3 sequences, roughly 15% appearing once. The sequencing used PBMCs, mostly from graft donor cells, collected 360 days after TCRalphabeta/CD19-depleted stem cell transplant. The origin of the receptors is a male patient aged 10 to 17 who had a stem cell transplant for acute lymphoblastic leukemia, so the T cells may come from the graft donor.

This clonotype has just a few counts. The rearrangement links TRBV7-9 to TRBJ2-3; D perhaps matches TRBD2 (5 bases). Germline V gene lookup returns CDR1 SEHNR and CDR2 FQNEAQ (reference sequence). The CDR3 totals 17 residues. Trimming stripped 3 bases from V and 3 bases from J, with 19 bases between. The CDR3 spells CASSFVTALGGTDTQYF. CDR3 DNA: TGTGCCAGCAGCTTCGTAACGGCTCTCGGCGGGACAGATACGCAGTATTTT.

This clonotype turned up a few times. This rearrangement joins TRBV7-6 to TRBJ2-7, with D possibly TRBD1 on 6 matching bases. Trimming pared 5 bases from V and 2 bases from J, leaving 10 bases between. The CDR3 is 13 residues long. CDR1 and CDR2 from the germline V gene are SGHVS and FNYEAQ. The DNA of the CDR3 is TGTGCCAGCAGCGCCCGGGACACCTACGAGCAGTACTTC. Its protein product is CASSARDTYEQYF. Full variable domain (missing parts from reference TRBV7-6 and TRBJ2-7): GAGVSQSPRYKVTKRGQDVALRCDPISGHVSLYWYRQALGQGPEFLTYFNYEAQQDKSGLPNDRFSAERPEGSISTLTIQRTEQRDSAMYRCASSARDTYEQYFGPGTRLTVT.

This clonotype was seen only a few times. The chain links TRBV2 to TRBJ2-7, with 10 bases aligning to TRBD2. V shed 7 bases, J shed 4 bases, and the junction held 4 bases outside the gene matches. The V gene's germline CDR1 is SNHLY and CDR2 FYNNEI. The CDR3 is 13 residues long. The CDR3 is CASIGLADYEQYF. CDR3 in DNA: TGTGCCAGCATCGGACTAGCGGATTACGAGCAGTACTTC.

The chain is built from TRBV20-1 and TRBJ2-7, with 10 bases that match TRBD2. Matching the DNA end better, TRBJ2-1 makes the J call doubtful. The CDR3 length is 19 residues. Germline CDR1 reads DFQATT; CDR2 reads SNEGSKA (reference sequence). The CDR3 loop reads CSASQPGGRAGGPGHEQFF. The CDR3 DNA is TGCAGTGCTAGCCAGCCGGGGGGGCGAGCGGGAGGGCCTGGCCACGAGCAGTTCTTC.

This clonotype was found a few times. The V gene is TRBV2, the J gene TRBJ2-1, with D perhaps TRBD1 (6 bases). Trimming took 6 bases from V and 5 from J, leaving 8 bases between them. The CDR3 loop spans 12 amino acids. Germline CDR1 is SNHLY and CDR2 is FYNNEI. CDR3 nucleotides: TGTGCCAGCAGAGGGGACAACAATGAGCAGTTCTTC. Amino acid sequence: CASRGDNNEQFF.

V and J are TRBV12-3 or TRBV12-4 and TRBJ2-5, with TRBD1 matching 7 bases. V lost 6 bases, J lost 1 base, and 14 bases stayed unmatched. The CDR3 consists of 17 residues. This CDR3 is CASSSNRDSFSQETQYF. CDR3 sequence (DNA): TGTGCCAGCAGCAGTAACCGGGACAGTTTCTCCCAAGAGACCCAGTACTTC.

This clonotype came up many times. The junction departs from germline at one end; a sequencing error may be responsible. V usage is TRBV5-1 and J usage is TRBJ2-7; D not resolved. This CDR3 is built from 14 residues. Looked up from germline, CDR1 is SGHRS and CDR2 is YFSETQ. The CDR3 protein is CASSLDRRSYEQYF. As DNA, the CDR3 is TGTGCCAGCAGCTTAGACCGCCGCTCCTACGAGCAGTACTTC.

The sample holds a few counts of this clonotype. The chain carries TRBV7-3 and TRBJ2-1; no reliable D call. Germline V gives CDR1 SGHTA, CDR2 FQGTGA. V lost 4 bases to trimming and J lost 5 bases, with 21 bases between them. The CDR3 is 17 amino acids. CDR3 bases: TGTGCCAGCAGCTCCCTTCCCGAATTATTAGGCGACAATGAGCAGTTCTTC. The encoded protein is CASSSLPELLGDNEQFF.

This clonotype came up many times. The gene calls are TRBV27 and TRBJ1-3, with D unresolved. Trimming took 3 bases from V and 0 from J, leaving 12 bases between them. The CDR3 runs 16 residues. CDR1 is MNHEY, CDR2 SMNVEV, per germline (reference sequence). CDR3 sequence: CASSFRPGLSGNTIYF. The CDR3 DNA is TGTGCCAGCAGTTTTCGGCCCGGACTCTCTGGAAACACCATATATTTT.

The genes are TRBV4-1 and TRBJ1-1; D call uncertain. V was trimmed by 6 bases and J by 11 bases, leaving 16 bases between them. The CDR3 extends over 12 amino acids. The germline gives CDR1 MGHRA, CDR2 YSYEKL. This chain's CDR3 is CASSGGPRTAFF. DNA of the CDR3: TGCGCCAGCAGTGGTGGCCCTCGAACGGCTTTCTTT.

Only one count was recorded for this clonotype. This rearrangement joins TRBV5-1 to TRBJ2-1; TRBD2 matches at 9 bases. Germline assignment: CDR1 SGHRS and CDR2 YFSETQ. Trimming cost V 0 bases and J 0 bases; bases outside gene matches: 4. The CDR3 totals 17 residues. The CDR3 is CASSLAVSGSSYNEQFF. The CDR3 region has the DNA TGCGCCAGCAGCTTGGCGGTTAGCGGGAGCTCCTACAATGAGCAGTTCTTC.

The chain joins TRBV3-1 to TRBJ1-1, with D uncertain. Germline loops: CDR1 LGHDT, CDR2 YNNKEL (reference sequence). The length of the CDR3 is 12 residues. V lost 1 base and J 8 bases, leaving 8 bases between the germline ends. CDR3 bases: TGTGCCAGCAGCCAAGTACCGGGGGAAGCTTTCTTT. Encoded protein: CASSQVPGEAFF.

The chain uses TRBV19 and TRBJ1-2; no definite D call. Germline assignment: CDR1 LNHDA and CDR2 SQIVND (reference sequence). The length of the CDR3 is 13 residues. Deletions cut 5 bases from V and 4 bases from J, with 11 bases between. The DNA of the CDR3 is TGTGCCAGTAGTCTCGGGGATTTCTATGGCTACACCTTC. The encoded protein is CASSLGDFYGYTF.

This clonotype was observed a handful of times. The chain couples TRBV20-1 to TRBJ1-2, with D unclear. Trimming took 1 base from V and 3 from J, leaving 3 bases between them. CDR1 is DFQATT and CDR2 is SNEGSKA in the germline V gene (reference sequence). This CDR3 spans 11 amino acids. For the CDR3, the DNA is TGCAGTGCTAGAGTAGACTATGGCTACACCTTC. Translating gives CSARVDYGYTF.

This clonotype was detected only a few times. The chain recombines TRBV9 with TRBJ1-1, with TRBD1 as a possible D gene (5 bases). There are 15 residues in the CDR3. The ends were cut back, 6 bases at V and 0 bases at J, with 15 bases in the middle. The germline V gene encodes CDR1 SGDLS and CDR2 YYNGEE. CDR3 DNA sequence: TGTGCCAGCACCCCGGGGCCCGTCATGAACACTGAAGCTTTCTTT. It encodes CASTPGPVMNTEAFF.

This clonotype was observed at least ten times. J is TRBJ1-2 and V is TRBV12-3 or TRBV12-4, with D perhaps TRBD1 (5 bases). This CDR3 has 18 amino acids. Between the trimmed V and J ends, which lost 7 bases and 2 bases, there was a span of 26 bases. The CDR3 DNA sequence: TGTGCCAGCATTAAAGGACAAGGGTTGGCTCTGGCCAACTATGGCTACACCTTC. This codes for CASIKGQGLALANYGYTF.